The next 8 T cell receptor beta chains were all read from a single sample in a study of PD-L1 blockade in urothelial cancer. Generated by immunoSEQ multiplex PCR, the TCRdb table keeps only in-frame clones and is missing some. Found here are almost 50,000 clones, 80% to 90% of them singletons; the top ten hold approximately 2.9%. The time point here: pretreatment peripheral blood. The sequencing used PBMCs, collected around atezolizumab (anti-PD-L1) treatment. These receptor sequences come from a man between 65 and 79 years old with urothelial cancer.

The chain carries TRBV27 and TRBJ1-6; D is undetermined. The CDR3 runs to 15 residues. V shed 3 bases and J shed 9 bases, with 15 bases lying between them. Per the germline V gene, CDR1 is MNHEY and CDR2 is SMNVEV (reference sequence). The CDR3 DNA sequence: TGTGCCAGCAGTTTTGTAGGAGTCGGGTCTTCACCCCTCCACTTT. Translating gives CASSFVGVGSSPLHF.

This chain connects TRBV2 to TRBJ1-2; TRBD1 agrees at 7 bases. Per the germline V gene, CDR1 is SNHLY and CDR2 is FYNNEI. V was pared by 11 bases and J by 2 bases, with 11 bases of the junction left unmatched. There are 14 residues in the CDR3. The CDR3 DNA is TGTGCCGGGCGCGAAGCGACAGGGAACTATGGCTACACCTTC. It is translated as CAGREATGNYGYTF.

The chain employs TRBV7-2 and TRBJ1-2; D unresolved. The V gene's germline CDR1 is SGHTA and CDR2 FQGNSA. The V and J ends lost 1 base and 2 bases respectively, with 5 bases between them. The CDR3 loop spans 13 amino acids. DNA of the CDR3: TGTGCCAGCAGCTTAGGGCGGAACTATGGCTACACCTTC. Amino acid sequence: CASSLGRNYGYTF.

The rearrangement uses TRBV6-5 and TRBJ2-5, with a possible D match to TRBD2 (6 bases). This CDR3 has 14 residues. Trimming left V 8 bases short and J 4 bases short, with 17 bases between. The germline V gene encodes CDR1 MNHEY and CDR2 SVGAGI. CDR3 sequence reads: CASAGTQPIETQYF. CDR3 nucleotide sequence: TGTGCCAGCGCCGGGACTCAACCCATAGAGACCCAGTACTTC.

The chain recombines TRBV10-3 with TRBJ1-2; D is perhaps TRBD1 (6 bases). The CDR3 totals 14 residues. Trimming pared 0 bases from V and 2 bases from J, leaving 7 bases between. Germline CDR1 is ENHRY and CDR2 is SYGVKD. The CDR3 coding sequence is TGTGCCATCAGTGAGTCGCAGGGGAACTATGGCTACACCTTC. Protein product: CAISESQGNYGYTF.

V gene TRBV19 combines with J gene TRBJ2-7, with 12 bases that match TRBD2. The CDR3 loop spans 17 amino acids. CDR1 LNHDA and CDR2 SQIVND come from the germline V gene (reference sequence). V shed 5 bases and J 0 bases; nucleotides not matched to a gene: 8. The CDR3 DNA reads as TGTGCCAGTAGTCGACGAGAGGGACTAGCGGGCTCCTACGAGCAGTACTTC. Its translation is CASSRREGLAGSYEQYF.

The gene calls are TRBV7-7 and TRBJ2-2, with D unclear. The germline CDR1 and CDR2 sequences are SSHAT and FNYEAQ (reference sequence). V was cut by 5 bases and J by 0 bases, with 10 bases left in between. The CDR3 consists of 15 residues. The CDR3 protein is CASSPSQANTGELFF. CDR3 nucleotides: TGTGCCAGCAGCCCCAGTCAAGCGAACACCGGGGAGCTGTTTTTT.

V is TRBV7-2 and J is TRBJ1-1, with a weak D call TRBD1 (6 bases). CDR3 length: 15 residues. With 6 bases removed from V and 0 bases from J, the gap between germline ends came to 14 bases. In germline, CDR1 is SGHTA, CDR2 FQGNSA. The CDR3, as DNA: TGTGCCAGCAGTATACAGGGCACCATGAACACTGAAGCTTTCTTT. This gives the protein CASSIQGTMNTEAFF.